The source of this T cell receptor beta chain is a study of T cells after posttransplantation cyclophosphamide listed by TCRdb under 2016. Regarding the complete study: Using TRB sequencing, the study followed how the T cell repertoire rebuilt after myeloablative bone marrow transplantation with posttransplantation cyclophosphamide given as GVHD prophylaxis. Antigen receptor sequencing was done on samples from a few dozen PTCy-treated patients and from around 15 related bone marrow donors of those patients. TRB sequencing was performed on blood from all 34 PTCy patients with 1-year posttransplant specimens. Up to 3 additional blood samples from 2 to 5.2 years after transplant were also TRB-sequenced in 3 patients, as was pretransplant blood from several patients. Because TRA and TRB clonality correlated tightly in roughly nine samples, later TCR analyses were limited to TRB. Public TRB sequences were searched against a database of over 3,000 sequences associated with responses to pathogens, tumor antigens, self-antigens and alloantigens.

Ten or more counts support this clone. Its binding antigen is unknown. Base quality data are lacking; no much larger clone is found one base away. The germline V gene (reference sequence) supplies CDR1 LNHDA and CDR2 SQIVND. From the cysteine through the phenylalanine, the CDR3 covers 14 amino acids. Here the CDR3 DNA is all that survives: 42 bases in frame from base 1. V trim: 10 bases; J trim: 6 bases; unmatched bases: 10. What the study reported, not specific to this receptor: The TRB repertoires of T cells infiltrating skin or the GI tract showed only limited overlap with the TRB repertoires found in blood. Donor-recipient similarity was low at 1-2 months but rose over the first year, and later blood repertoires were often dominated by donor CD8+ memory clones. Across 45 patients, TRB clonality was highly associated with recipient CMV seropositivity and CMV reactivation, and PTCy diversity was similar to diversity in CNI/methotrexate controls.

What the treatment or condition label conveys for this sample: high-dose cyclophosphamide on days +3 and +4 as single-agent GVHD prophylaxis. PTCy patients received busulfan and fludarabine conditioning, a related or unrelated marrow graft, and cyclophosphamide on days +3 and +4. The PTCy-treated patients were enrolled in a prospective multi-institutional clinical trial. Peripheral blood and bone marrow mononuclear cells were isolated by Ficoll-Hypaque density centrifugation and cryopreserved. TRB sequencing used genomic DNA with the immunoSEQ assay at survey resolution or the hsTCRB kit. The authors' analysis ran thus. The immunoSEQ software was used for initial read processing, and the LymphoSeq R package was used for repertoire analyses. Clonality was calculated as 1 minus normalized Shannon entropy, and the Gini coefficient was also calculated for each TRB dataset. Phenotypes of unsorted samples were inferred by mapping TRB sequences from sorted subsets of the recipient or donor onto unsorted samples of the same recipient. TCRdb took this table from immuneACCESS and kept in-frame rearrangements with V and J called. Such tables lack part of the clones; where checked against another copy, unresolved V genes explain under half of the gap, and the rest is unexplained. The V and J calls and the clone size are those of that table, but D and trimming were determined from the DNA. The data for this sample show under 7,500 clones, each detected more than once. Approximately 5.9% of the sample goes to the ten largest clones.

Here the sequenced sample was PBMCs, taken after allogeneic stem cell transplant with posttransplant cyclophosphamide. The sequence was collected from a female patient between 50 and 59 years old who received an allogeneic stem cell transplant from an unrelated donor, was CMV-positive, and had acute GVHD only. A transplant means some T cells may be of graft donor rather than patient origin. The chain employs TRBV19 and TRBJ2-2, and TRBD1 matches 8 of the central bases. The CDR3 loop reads CAIREDRDAGELFF. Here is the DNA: TGTGCCATCAGGGAGGACAGGGATGCCGGGGAGCTGTTTTTT.